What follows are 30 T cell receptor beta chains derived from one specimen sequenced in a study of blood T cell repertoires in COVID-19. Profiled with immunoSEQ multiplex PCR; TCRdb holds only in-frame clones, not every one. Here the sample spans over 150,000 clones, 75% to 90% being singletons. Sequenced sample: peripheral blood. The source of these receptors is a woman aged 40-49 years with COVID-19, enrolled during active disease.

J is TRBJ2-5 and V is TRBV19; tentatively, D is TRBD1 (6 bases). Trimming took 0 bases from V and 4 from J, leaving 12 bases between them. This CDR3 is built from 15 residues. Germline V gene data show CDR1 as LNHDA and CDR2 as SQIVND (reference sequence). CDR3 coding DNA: TGTGCCAGTAGTATAGACGGGGTAGGGGGAGAGACCCAGTACTTC. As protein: CASSIDGVGGETQYF. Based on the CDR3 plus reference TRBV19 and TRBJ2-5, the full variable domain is DGGITQSPKYLFRKEGQNVTLSCEQNLNHDAMYWYRQDPGQGLRLIYYSQIVNDFQKGDIAEGYSVSREKKESFPLTVTSAQKNPTAFYLCASSIDGVGGETQYFGPGTRLLVL.

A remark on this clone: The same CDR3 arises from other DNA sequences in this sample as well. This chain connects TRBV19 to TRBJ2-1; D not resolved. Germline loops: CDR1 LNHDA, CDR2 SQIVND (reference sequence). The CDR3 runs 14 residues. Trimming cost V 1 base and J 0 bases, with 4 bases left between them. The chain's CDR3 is CASSIGSSYNEQFF. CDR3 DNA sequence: TGTGCCAGTAGTATAGGGAGCTCCTACAATGAGCAGTTCTTC. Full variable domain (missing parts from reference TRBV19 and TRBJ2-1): DGGITQSPKYLFRKEGQNVTLSCEQNLNHDAMYWYRQDPGQGLRLIYYSQIVNDFQKGDIAEGYSVSREKKESFPLTVTSAQKNPTAFYLCASSIGSSYNEQFFGPGTRLTVL.

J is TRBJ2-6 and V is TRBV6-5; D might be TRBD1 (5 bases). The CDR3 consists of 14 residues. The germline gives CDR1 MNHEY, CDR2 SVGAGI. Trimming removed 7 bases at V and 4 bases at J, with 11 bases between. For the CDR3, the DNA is TGTGCCAGCATAAGGGGCCCCGGGGCCAACGTCCTGACTTTC. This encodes CASIRGPGANVLTF.

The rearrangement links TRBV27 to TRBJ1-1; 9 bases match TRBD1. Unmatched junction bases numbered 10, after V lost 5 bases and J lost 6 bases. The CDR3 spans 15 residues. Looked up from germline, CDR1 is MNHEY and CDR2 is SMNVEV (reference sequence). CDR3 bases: TGTGCCAGCAGTCCAGGCTGGGACAGGGCCCCTGAAGCTTTCTTT. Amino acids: CASSPGWDRAPEAFF.

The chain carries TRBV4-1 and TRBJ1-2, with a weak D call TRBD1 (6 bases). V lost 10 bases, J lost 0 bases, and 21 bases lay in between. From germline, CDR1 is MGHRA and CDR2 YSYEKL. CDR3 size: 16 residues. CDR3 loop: CATTRPGQEPNYGYTF. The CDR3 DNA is TGCGCCACCACCCGACCGGGACAAGAGCCTAACTATGGCTACACCTTC.

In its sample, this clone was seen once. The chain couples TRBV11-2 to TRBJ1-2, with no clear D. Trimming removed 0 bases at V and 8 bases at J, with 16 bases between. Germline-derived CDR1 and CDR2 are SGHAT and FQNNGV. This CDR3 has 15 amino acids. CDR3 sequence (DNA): TGTGCCAGCAGCTTAGATCCGTGGCAGGTTATGGGCTACACCTTC. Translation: CASSLDPWQVMGYTF. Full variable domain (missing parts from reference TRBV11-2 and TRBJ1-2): EAGVAQSPRYKIIEKRQSVAFWCNPISGHATLYWYQQILGQGPKLLIQFQNNGVVDDSQLPKDRFSAERLKGVDSTLKIQPAKLEDSAVYLCASSLDPWQVMGYTFGSGTRLTVV.

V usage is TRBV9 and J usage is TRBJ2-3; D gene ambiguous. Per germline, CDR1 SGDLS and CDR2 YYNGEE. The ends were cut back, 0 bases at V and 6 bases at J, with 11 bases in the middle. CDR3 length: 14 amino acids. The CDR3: CASSVAVPPDTQYF. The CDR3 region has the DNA TGTGCCAGCAGCGTAGCGGTCCCACCCGATACGCAGTATTTT.

The chain's CDR3 is CASSYSQQGVRNEQFF. CDR3 bases: TGTGCCAGCAGTTACTCTCAACAGGGAGTAAGGAATGAGCAGTTCTTC. This chain links TRBV6-5 with TRBJ2-1, with D perhaps TRBD1 (6 bases). The ends were cut back, 0 bases at V and 7 bases at J, with 16 bases in the middle. Per germline, CDR1 MNHEY and CDR2 SVGAGI. The CDR3 length is 16 residues.

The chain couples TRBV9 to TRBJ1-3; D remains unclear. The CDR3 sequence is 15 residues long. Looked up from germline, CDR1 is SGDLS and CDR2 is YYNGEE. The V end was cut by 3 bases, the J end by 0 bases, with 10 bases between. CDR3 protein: CASSGAGLSGNTIYF. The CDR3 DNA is TGTGCCAGCAGCGGGGCAGGCCTCTCTGGAAACACCATATATTTT. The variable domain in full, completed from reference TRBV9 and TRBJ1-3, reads DSGVTQTPKHLITATGQRVTLRCSPRSGDLSVYWYQQSLDQGLQFLIQYYNGEERAKGNILERFSAQQFPDLHSELNLSSLELGDSALYFCASSGAGLSGNTIYFGEGSWLTVV.

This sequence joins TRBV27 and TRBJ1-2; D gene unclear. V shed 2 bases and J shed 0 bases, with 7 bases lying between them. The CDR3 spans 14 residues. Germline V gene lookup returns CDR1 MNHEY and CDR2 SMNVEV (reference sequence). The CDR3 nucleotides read TGTGCCAGCAGTTTAGAGCTTGCTAACTATGGCTACACCTTC. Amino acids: CASSLELANYGYTF.

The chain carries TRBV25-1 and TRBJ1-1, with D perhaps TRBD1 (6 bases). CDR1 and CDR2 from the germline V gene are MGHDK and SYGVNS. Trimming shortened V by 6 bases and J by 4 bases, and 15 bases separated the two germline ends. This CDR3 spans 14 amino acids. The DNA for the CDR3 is TGTGCCAGCAGCTCTTTAGGGGGTAGCACTGAAGCTTTCTTT. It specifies CASSSLGGSTEAFF. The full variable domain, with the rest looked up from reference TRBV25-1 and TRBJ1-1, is EADIYQTPRYLVIGTGKKITLECSQTMGHDKMYWYQQDPGMELHLIHYSYGVNSTEKGDLSSESTVSRIRTEHFPLTLESARPSHTSQYLCASSSLGGSTEAFFGQGTRLTVV.

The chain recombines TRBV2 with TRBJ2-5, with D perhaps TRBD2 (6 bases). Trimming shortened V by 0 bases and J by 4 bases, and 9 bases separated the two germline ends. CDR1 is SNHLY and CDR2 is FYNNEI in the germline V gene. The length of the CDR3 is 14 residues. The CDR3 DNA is TGTGCCAGCAGTGAAGCGGGGGGACTAGAGACCCAGTACTTC. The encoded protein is CASSEAGGLETQYF.

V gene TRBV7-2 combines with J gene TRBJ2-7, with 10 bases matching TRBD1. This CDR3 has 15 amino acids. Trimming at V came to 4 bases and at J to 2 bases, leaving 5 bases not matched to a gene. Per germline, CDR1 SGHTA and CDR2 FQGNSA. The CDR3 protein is CASSSTGGWTYEQYF. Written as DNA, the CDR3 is TGTGCCAGCAGCTCGACAGGGGGCTGGACCTACGAGCAGTACTTC.

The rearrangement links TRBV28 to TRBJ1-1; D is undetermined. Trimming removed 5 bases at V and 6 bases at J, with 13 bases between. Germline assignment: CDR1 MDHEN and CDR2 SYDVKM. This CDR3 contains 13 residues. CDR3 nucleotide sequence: TGTGCCAGCAGTACTTTTACAGTTCCTGAAGCTTTCTTT. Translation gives CASSTFTVPEAFF. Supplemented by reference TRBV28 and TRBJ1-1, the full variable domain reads DVKVTQSSRYLVKRTGEKVFLECVQDMDHENMFWYRQDPGLGLRLIYFSYDVKMKEKGDIPEGYSVSREKKERFSLILESASTNQTSMYLCASSTFTVPEAFFGQGTRLTVV.

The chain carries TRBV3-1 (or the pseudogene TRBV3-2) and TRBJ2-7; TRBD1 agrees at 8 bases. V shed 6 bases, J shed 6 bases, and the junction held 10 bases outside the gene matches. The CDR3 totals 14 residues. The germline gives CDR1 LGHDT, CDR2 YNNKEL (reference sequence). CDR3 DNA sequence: TGTGCCAGCAGTCCCCGGACAGGGAAAGGCGAGCAGTACTTC. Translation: CASSPRTGKGEQYF.

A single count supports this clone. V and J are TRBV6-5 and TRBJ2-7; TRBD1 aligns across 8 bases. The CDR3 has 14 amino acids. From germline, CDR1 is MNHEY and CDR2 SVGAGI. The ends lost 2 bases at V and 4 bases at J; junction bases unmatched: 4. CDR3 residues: CASSYARDRYEQYF. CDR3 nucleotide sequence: TGTGCCAGCAGTTACGCCCGGGACAGGTACGAGCAGTACTTC.

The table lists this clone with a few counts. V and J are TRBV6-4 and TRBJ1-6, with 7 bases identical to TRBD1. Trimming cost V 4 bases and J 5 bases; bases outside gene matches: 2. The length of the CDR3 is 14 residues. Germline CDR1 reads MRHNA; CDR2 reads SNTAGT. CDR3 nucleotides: TGTGCCAGCAGTGCCGGGACAGATAATTCACCCCTCCACTTT. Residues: CASSAGTDNSPLHF.

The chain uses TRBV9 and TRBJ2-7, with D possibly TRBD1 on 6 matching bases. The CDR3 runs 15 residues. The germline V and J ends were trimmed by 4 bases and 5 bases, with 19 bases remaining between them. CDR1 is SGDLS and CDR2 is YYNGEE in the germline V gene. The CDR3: CASSTQPTGFHEQYF. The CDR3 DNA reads TGTGCCAGCAGCACCCAACCTACAGGGTTCCACGAGCAGTACTTC.

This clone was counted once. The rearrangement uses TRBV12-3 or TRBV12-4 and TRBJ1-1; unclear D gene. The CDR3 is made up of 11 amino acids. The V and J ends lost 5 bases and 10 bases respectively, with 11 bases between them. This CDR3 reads CASSRGLGAFF. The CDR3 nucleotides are TGTGCCAGCAGTCGGGGATTAGGAGCTTTCTTT.

CDR3 amino acids: CASSIAGTAKTNGYTF. The CDR3 nucleotides read TGTGCCAGTAGTATAGCGGGGACAGCCAAAACAAATGGCTACACCTTC. The gene calls are TRBV19 and TRBJ1-2; 7 bases line up with TRBD1. The V segment lost 1 base and the J segment 6 bases; nucleotides outside the gene matches: 11. There are 16 residues in the CDR3. Looked up from germline, CDR1 is LNHDA and CDR2 is SQIVND (reference sequence). Using reference TRBV19 and TRBJ1-2 for the parts outside the CDR3, the full variable domain is DGGITQSPKYLFRKEGQNVTLSCEQNLNHDAMYWYRQDPGQGLRLIYYSQIVNDFQKGDIAEGYSVSREKKESFPLTVTSAQKNPTAFYLCASSIAGTAKTNGYTFGSGTRLTVV.

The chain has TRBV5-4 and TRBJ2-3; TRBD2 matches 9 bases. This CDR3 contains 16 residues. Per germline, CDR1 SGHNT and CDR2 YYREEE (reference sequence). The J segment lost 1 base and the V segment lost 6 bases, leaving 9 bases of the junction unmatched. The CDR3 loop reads CASNIRREGRTDTQYF. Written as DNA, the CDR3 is TGTGCCAGCAACATAAGGCGGGAGGGCCGCACAGATACGCAGTATTTT.

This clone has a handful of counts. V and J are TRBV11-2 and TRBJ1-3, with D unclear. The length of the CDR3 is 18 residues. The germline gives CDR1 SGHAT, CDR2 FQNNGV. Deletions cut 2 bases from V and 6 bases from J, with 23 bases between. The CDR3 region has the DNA TGTGCCAGCAGCTTAATAGGAAGGAGACCTGCACACGAAAACACCATATATTTT. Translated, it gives CASSLIGRRPAHENTIYF.

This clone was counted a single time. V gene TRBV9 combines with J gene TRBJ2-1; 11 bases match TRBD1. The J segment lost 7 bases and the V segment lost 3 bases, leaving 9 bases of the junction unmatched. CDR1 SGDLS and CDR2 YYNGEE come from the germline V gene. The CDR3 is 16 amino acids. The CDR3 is CASSANVGTGGNEQFF. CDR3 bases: TGTGCCAGCAGCGCGAACGTCGGGACAGGGGGGAATGAGCAGTTCTTC.

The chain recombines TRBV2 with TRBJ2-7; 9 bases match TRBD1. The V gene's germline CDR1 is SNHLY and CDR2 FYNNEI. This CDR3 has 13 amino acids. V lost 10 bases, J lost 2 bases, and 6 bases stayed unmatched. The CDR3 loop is CATTGTGPYEQYF. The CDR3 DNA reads TGTGCCACCACCGGGACAGGGCCCTACGAGCAGTACTTC.

For the CDR3, the DNA is TGCAGCGTCGGACAGGGCGAAGTTGGCTACACCTTC. Its protein is CSVGQGEVGYTF. The J gene is TRBJ1-2, the V gene TRBV29-1, with 8 bases aligning to TRBD1. After removal of 6 bases from V and 7 bases from J, the junction contained 7 bases not matched to a gene. Germline V gene data show CDR1 as SQVTM and CDR2 as ANQGSEA. The CDR3 totals 12 residues. Using reference TRBV29-1 and TRBJ1-2 for the parts outside the CDR3, the full variable domain is SAVISQKPSRDICQRGTSLTIQCQVDSQVTMMFWYRQQPGQSLTLIATANQGSEATYESGFVIDKFPISRPNLTFSTLTVSNMSPEDSSIYLCSVGQGEVGYTFGSGTRLTVV.

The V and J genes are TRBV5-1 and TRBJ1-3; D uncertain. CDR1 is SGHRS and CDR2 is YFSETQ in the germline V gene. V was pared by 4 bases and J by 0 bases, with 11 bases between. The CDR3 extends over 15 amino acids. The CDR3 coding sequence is TGCGCCAGCAGCCTTCCGAGGGACTCTGGAAACACCATATATTTT. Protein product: CASSLPRDSGNTIYF. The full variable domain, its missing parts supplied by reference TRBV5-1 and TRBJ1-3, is KAGVTQTPRYLIKTRGQQVTLSCSPISGHRSVSWYQQTPGQGLQFLFEYFSETQRNKGNFPGRFSGRQFSNSRSEMNVSTLELGDSALYLCASSLPRDSGNTIYFGEGSWLTVV.

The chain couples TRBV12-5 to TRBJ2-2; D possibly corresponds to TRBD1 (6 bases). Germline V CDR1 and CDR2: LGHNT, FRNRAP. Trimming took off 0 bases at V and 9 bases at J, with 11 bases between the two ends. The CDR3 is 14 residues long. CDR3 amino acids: CASGLVPQGRELFF. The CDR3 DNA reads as TGTGCTAGTGGTTTGGTCCCACAGGGTAGGGAGCTGTTTTTT.

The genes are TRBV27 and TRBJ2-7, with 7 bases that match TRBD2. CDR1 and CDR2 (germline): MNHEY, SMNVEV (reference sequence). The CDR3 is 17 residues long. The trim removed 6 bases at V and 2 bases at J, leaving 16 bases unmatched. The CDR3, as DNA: TGTGCCAGCAGCTCACGGATGAGCTCTGGACTAGCCTACGAGCAGTACTTC. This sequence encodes CASSSRMSSGLAYEQYF.

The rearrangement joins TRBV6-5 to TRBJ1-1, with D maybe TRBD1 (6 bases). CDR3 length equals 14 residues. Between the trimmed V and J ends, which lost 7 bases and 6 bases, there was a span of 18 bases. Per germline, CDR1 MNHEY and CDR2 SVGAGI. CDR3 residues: CASTSFRGSPEAFF. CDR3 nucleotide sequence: TGTGCCAGCACCTCATTCAGGGGCAGCCCTGAAGCTTTCTTT.

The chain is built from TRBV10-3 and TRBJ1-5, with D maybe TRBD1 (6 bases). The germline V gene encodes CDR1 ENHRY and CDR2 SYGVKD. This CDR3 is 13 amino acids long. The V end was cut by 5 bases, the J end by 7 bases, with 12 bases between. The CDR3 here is CAISSAGAQPQHF. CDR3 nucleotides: TGTGCCATCAGTTCGGCGGGGGCGCAGCCCCAGCATTTT.